This T cell receptor (beta chain) was sequenced in a study of shared clonotypes between healthy human individuals. Trimming at V came to 7 bases and at J to 8 bases, leaving 18 bases not matched to a gene. Germline V gene sequence: CDR1 LNHNV, CDR2 YYDKDF (reference sequence). The CDR3 sequence is 17 residues long. Profiled with immunoSEQ multiplex PCR; TCRdb holds only in-frame clones, not every one. The sample includes some 2,100,000 clones, about 92% seen only once; the top ten take about 1.5%. CD45RO-negative CD8 cells positively selected for CCR7 made up the naive population, which excluded terminally differentiated effector memory CD45RA+ cells.

Input material: naive CD8+ T cells from PBMCs. This chain joins TRBV15 and TRBJ2-1; 9 nucleotides agree with TRBD1. The origin of this receptor is a man younger than 30 in good health. Some clones in this sample may be carry-over from other donors' samples. CDR3 region: CATTALGTGWGMDEQFF. CDR3 in DNA: TGTGCCACCACGGCGCTTGGGACAGGGTGGGGGATGGATGAGCAGTTCTTC.